This T cell receptor beta chain was recorded in a study of T-cell memory formation after mild COVID-19 (dated by TCRdb to the early 2020s). For the study in its entirety: Most TCR sequence clusters were specific to one of the two donors. Two young, previously healthy adult volunteers, one female and one male, were included in the cohort. Longitudinal TCRalpha and TCRbeta repertoire sequencing tracked T-cell clones expanding and contracting after mild COVID-19 in a couple of donors. Points the paper makes about the study in general: SARS-CoV-2 specificity of the second-wave clones peaking on day 37 was not confirmed. From day 15 to 85, contracting clones showed balanced CD4/CD8 phenotypes, whereas a second wave of clones that expanded from day 15 to 37 leaned towards CD4+. Contracting CD4+ clones appeared mostly in the CM and EM memory subsets, whereas CD8+ clones were enriched in EMRA. The detection of some responding clones in pre-infection memory suggests that pre-existing cross-reactive memory T cells joined the SARS-CoV-2 response. The study included only a couple of mild cases, and larger cohorts that include severe cases with pre-infection samples were judged to be necessary.

Ficoll-Paque density gradient centrifugation was the method used to isolate PBMCs. TCRdb lists the instrument as Illumina NovaSeq 6000. TCRalpha and TCRbeta cDNA libraries were built by 5'RACE with constant-segment primers, adding sample barcodes and unique molecular identifiers. Trizol reagent was used to extract RNA from every sample. The libraries were amplified in two PCR steps, and the second step added a second sample barcode and Illumina TruSeq adapters. Sequencing of libraries was performed on an Illumina NovaSeq with 2 x 150 bp paired-end reads. Per the source publication's procedure: Demultiplexing of reads and collapsing into UMI-guided consensus sequences were performed with migec v1.2.7. Using mixcr v2.1.11, the UMI consensuses were aligned to TRA and TRB V and J templates and assembled into clonotypes. A clonotype was counted as expanded or contracted only if both edgeR and NoisET called the change significant, with noise models trained on biological replicates. For edgeR calls, the cutoffs were a false discovery rate-adjusted p below 0.01 and a log2 fold-change threshold of 1. As an exploratory analysis of dynamics, max-normalized trajectories of the 1000 most abundant clonotypes were examined by PCA with hierarchical clustering. Each responding clone was given a CD4 or CD8 phenotype based on the CD4+ and CD8+ repertoires, which had been sequenced separately. Through fastp at Q25 and MiXCR, TCRdb rebuilt clones from the public reads, retaining in-frame beta chains. Under each unique CDR3 protein, matching rows form one entry showing the most common genes and DNA. The V and J calls and clone size come from TCRdb's table, not from the authors' own analysis. This sample holds about 110,000 distinct CDR3 sequences; about a sixth were observed only once. The ten most abundant clones make up approximately 28% of the sample.

According to the germline V gene, CDR1 reads KGHDR and CDR2 reads SFDVKD. Clipping removes 3 bases from V and 5 bases from J, with 9 as the unmatched junction base count. The CDR3 spans 17 residues, from the cysteine through the phenylalanine. Of all the DNA, just the CDR3 is kept, 51 bases in frame from base 1. This clonotype came up a few times. Its antigen specificity is not known. Qualities for individual bases were not recorded, and no much larger clone is one base off. Recombination connected TRBV24-1 to TRBJ2-3; 11 bases in the middle match TRBD2. This receptor was obtained from an adult woman who had mild COVID-19 (a few samples of this study predate the infection). The sample titles of this study are shuffled in the database, so cell type and time point are left out; the donor was told from shared clones. Sequenced material: PBMCs or a T cell subset sorted from them (not recorded which). The CDR3 corresponds to CATSDRRLAGRQDTQYF. The sequenced DNA: TGTGCCACCAGTGATCGCCGACTAGCGGGGCGACAAGATACGCAGTATTTT.